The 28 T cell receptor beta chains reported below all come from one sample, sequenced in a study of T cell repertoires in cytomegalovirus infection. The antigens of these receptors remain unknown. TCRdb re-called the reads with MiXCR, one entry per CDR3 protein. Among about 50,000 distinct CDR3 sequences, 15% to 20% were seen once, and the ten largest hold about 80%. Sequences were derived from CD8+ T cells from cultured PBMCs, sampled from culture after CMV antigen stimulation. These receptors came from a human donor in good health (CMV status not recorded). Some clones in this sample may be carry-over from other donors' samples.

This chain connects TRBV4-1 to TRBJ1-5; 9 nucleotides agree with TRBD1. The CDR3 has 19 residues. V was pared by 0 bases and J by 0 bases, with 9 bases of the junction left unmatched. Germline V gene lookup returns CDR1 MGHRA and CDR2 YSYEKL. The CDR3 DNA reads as TGCGCCAGCAGCCAAGAACAGGGGGCTAAGGGTTATAGCAATCAGCCCCAGCATTTT. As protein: CASSQEQGAKGYSNQPQHF.

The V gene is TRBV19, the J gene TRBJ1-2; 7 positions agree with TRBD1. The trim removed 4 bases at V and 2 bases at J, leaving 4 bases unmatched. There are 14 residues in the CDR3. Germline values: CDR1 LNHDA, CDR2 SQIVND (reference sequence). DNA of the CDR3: TGTGCCAGTAGTACCTCGACAGGGAACTATGGCTACACCTTC. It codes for CASSTSTGNYGYTF. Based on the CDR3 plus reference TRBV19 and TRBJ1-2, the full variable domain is DGGITQSPKYLFRKEGQNVTLSCEQNLNHDAMYWYRQDPGQGLRLIYYSQIVNDFQKGDIAEGYSVSREKKESFPLTVTSAQKNPTAFYLCASSTSTGNYGYTFGSGTRLTVV.

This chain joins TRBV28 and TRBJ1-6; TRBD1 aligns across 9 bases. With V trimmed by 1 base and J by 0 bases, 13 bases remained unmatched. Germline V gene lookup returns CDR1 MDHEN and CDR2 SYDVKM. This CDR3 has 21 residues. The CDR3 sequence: CASSLSGTGLSLGSYNSPLHF. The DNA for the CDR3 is TGTGCCAGCAGTTTATCCGGGACAGGGTTATCGCTGGGCTCCTATAATTCACCCCTCCACTTT.

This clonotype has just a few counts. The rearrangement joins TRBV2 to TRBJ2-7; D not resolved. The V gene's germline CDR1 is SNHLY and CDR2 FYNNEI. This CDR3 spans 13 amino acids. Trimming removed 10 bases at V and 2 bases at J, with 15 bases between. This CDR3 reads CATLGGLTYEQYF. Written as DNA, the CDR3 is TGTGCCACCCTAGGTGGCCTTACCTACGAGCAGTACTTC.

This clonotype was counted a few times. CDR3 protein: CASSYSAQRGGYTF. The CDR3 bases are TGTGCCAGCAGTTACTCGGCTCAGAGGGGAGGCTACACCTTC. V gene TRBV6-8 combines with J gene TRBJ1-2, with D possibly matching TRBD1 (5 bases). CDR1 is MNHGY and CDR2 is SAAAGT in the germline V gene. The CDR3 contains 14 residues. V was shortened by 0 bases and J by 8 bases, with 13 bases between the two germline ends.

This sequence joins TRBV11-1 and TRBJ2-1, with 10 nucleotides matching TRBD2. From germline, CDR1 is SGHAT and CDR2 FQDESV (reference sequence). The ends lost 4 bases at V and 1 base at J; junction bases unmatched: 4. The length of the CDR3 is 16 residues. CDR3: CASSSLAGASYNEQFF. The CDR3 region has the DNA TGTGCCAGCAGCTCGCTAGCGGGGGCATCCTACAATGAGCAGTTCTTC.

The CDR3 here is CASSQAWENTEAFF. In DNA form, the CDR3 reads TGCGCCAGCAGCCAAGCATGGGAGAACACTGAAGCTTTCTTT. The chain carries TRBV4-1 and TRBJ1-1; D remains ambiguous. The ends were cut back, 1 base at V and 1 base at J, with 7 bases in the middle. CDR1 and CDR2 (germline): MGHRA, YSYEKL. This CDR3 contains 14 residues.

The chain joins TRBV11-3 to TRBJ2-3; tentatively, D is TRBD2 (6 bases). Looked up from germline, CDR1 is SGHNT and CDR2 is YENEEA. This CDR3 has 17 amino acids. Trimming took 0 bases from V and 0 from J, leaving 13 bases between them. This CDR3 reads CASSLDPPSASTDTQYF. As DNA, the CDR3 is TGTGCCAGCAGCTTAGATCCCCCTAGCGCTAGCACAGATACGCAGTATTTT.

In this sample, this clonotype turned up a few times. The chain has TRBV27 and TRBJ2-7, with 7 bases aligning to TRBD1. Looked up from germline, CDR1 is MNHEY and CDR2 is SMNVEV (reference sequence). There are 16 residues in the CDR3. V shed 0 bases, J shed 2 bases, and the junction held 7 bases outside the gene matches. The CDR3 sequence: CASSLSQGDKPYEQYF. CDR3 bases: TGTGCCAGCAGTTTATCGCAGGGGGACAAGCCCTACGAGCAGTACTTC.

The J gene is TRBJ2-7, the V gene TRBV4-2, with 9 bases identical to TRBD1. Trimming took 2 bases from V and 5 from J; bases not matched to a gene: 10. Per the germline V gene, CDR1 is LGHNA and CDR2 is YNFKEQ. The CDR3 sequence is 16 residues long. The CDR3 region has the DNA TGTGCCAGCAGCCAAACTTCCGGGACAGGGTCCGACGAGCAGTACTTC. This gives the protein CASSQTSGTGSDEQYF.

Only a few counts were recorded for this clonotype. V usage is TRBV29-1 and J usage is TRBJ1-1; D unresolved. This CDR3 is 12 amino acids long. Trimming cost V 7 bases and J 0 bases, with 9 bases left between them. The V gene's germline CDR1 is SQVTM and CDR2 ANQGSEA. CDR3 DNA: TGCAGCGGTGCCAGGATGAACACTGAAGCTTTCTTT. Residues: CSGARMNTEAFF. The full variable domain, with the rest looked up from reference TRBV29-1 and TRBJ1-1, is SAVISQKPSRDICQRGTSLTIQCQVDSQVTMMFWYRQQPGQSLTLIATANQGSEATYESGFVIDKFPISRPNLTFSTLTVSNMSPEDSSIYLCSGARMNTEAFFGQGTRLTVV.

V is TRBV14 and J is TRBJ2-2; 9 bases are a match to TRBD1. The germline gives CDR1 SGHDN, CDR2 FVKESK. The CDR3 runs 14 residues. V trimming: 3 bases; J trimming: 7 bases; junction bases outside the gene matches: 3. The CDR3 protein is CASSQTDRGGELFF. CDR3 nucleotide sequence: TGTGCCAGCAGCCAGACGGACAGGGGCGGGGAGCTGTTTTTT.

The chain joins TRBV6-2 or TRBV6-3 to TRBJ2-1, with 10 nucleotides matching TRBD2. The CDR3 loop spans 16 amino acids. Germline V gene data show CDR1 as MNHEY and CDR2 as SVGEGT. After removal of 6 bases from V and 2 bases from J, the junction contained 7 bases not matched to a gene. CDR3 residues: CASRLSGGATYNEQFF. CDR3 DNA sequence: TGTGCCAGCAGATTGAGCGGGGGGGCCACCTACAATGAGCAGTTCTTC.

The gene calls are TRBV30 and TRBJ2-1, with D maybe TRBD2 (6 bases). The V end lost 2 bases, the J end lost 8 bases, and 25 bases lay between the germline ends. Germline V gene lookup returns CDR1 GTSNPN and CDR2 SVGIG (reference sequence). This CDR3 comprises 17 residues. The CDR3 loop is CAWSSPQVGLPWDEQFF. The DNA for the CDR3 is TGTGCCTGGAGTTCCCCTCAAGTGGGACTTCCCTGGGATGAGCAGTTCTTC.

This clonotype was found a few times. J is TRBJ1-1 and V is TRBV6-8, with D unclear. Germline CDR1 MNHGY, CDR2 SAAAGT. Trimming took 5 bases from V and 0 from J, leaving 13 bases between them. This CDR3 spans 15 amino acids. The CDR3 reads CASSARRAMNTEAFF. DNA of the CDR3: TGTGCCAGCAGTGCCAGACGGGCCATGAACACTGAAGCTTTCTTT.

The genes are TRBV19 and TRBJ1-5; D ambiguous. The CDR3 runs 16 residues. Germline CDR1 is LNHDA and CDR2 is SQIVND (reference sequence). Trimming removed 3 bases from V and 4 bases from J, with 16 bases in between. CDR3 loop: CASSIIMQSGNQPQHF. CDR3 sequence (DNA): TGTGCCAGTAGTATTATAATGCAGAGTGGAAATCAGCCCCAGCATTTT.

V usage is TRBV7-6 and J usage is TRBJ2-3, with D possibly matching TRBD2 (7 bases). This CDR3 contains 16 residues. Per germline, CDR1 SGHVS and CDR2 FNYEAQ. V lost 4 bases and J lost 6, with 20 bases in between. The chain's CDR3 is CASSSKTGGRGDTQYF. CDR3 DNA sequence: TGTGCCAGCAGCTCGAAAACGGGGGGCAGAGGTGATACGCAGTATTTT.

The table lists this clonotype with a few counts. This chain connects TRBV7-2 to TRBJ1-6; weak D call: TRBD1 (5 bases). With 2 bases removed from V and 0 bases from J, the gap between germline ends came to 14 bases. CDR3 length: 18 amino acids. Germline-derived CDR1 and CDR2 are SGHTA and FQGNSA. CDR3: CASSLQQDLSSYNSPLHF. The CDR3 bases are TGTGCCAGCAGCTTACAACAGGATCTTAGCTCCTATAATTCACCCCTCCACTTT.

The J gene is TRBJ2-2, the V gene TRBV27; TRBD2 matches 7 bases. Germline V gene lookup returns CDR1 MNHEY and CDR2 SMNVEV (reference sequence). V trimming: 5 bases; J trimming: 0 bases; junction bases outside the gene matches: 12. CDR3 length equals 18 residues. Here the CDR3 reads CASSLRSGGSTNTGELFF. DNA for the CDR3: TGTGCCAGCAGTCTAAGGTCGGGGGGATCAACGAACACCGGGGAGCTGTTTTTT.

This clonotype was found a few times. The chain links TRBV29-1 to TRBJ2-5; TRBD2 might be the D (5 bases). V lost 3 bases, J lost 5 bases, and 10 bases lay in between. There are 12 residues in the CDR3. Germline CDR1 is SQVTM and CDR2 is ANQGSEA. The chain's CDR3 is CSVDGRGETQYF. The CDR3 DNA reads TGCAGCGTTGATGGACGAGGGGAGACCCAGTACTTC.

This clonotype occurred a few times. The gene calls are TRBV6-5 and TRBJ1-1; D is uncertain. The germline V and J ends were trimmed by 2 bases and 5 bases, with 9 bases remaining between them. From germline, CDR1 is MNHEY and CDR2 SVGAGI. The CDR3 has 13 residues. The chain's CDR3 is CASSYGEGTEAFF. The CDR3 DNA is TGTGCCAGCAGTTACGGGGAGGGAACTGAAGCTTTCTTT.

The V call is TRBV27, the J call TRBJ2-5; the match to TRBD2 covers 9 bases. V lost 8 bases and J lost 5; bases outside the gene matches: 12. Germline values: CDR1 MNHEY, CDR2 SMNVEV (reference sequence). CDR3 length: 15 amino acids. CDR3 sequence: CASGSRRGGLETQYF. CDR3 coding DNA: TGTGCCAGCGGCTCTCGGCGGGGGGGCCTTGAGACCCAGTACTTC.

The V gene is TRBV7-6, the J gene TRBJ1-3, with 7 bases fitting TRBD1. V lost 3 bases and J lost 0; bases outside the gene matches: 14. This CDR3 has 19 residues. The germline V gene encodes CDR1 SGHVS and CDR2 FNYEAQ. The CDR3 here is CASSLSDRAKEYSGNTIYF. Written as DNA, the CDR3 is TGTGCCAGCAGCTTGAGTGACAGGGCCAAAGAATACTCTGGAAACACCATATATTTT.

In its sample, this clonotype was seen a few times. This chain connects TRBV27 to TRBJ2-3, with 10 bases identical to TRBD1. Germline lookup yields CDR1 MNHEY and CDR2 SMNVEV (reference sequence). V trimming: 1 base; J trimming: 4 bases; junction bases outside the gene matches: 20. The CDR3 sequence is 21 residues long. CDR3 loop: CASSLFSHPIGQGGSPDTQYF. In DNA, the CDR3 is TGTGCCAGCAGTTTATTTTCACACCCTATTGGACAGGGGGGGAGCCCAGATACGCAGTATTTT.

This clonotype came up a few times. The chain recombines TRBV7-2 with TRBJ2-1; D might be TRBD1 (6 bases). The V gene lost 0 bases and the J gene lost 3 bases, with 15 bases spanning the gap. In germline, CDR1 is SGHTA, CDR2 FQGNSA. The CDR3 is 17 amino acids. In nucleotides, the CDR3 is TGTGCCAGCAGCTTAGCGGCAAGACAGGAAATCTACAATGAGCAGTTCTTC. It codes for CASSLAARQEIYNEQFF.

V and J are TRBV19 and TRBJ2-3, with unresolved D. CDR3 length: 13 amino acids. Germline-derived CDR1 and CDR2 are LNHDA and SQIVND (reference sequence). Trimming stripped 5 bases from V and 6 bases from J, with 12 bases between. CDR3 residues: CASSLLALDTQYF. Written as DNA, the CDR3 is TGTGCCAGTAGTTTGCTTGCGCTGGATACGCAGTATTTT. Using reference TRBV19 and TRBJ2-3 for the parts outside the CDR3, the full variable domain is DGGITQSPKYLFRKEGQNVTLSCEQNLNHDAMYWYRQDPGQGLRLIYYSQIVNDFQKGDIAEGYSVSREKKESFPLTVTSAQKNPTAFYLCASSLLALDTQYFGPGTRLTVL.

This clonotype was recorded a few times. CDR3 in DNA: TGCGCCAGCAGCTTGGAAGCCGCCATTGGACTCTCCTATAATTCACCCCTCCACTTT. Translation: CASSLEAAIGLSYNSPLHF. The V gene is TRBV5-1, the J gene TRBJ1-6; D not certain. From germline, CDR1 is SGHRS and CDR2 YFSETQ. CDR3 length: 19 amino acids. V lost 0 bases and J lost 0, with 16 bases in between. Supplemented by reference TRBV5-1 and TRBJ1-6, the full variable domain reads KAGVTQTPRYLIKTRGQQVTLSCSPISGHRSVSWYQQTPGQGLQFLFEYFSETQRNKGNFPGRFSGRQFSNSRSEMNVSTLELGDSALYLCASSLEAAIGLSYNSPLHFGNGTRLTVT.

The CDR3 nucleotides read TGTGCCAGCAGCTCGGGACGGGGTGGGCCTAGCAATCAGCCCCAGCATTTT. Translation gives CASSSGRGGPSNQPQHF. The chain is built from TRBV7-6 and TRBJ1-5, with TRBD1 as a possible D gene (5 bases). The CDR3 runs to 17 residues. The V end was cut by 4 bases, the J end by 0 bases, with 16 bases between. Germline CDR1 reads SGHVS; CDR2 reads FNYEAQ.